What follows is one TCR beta chain and its context. Its antigen is unidentified. A read error may produce the germline difference seen at one junction end. CDR3 size: 14 residues. From germline, CDR1 is MNHEY and CDR2 SVGAGI. Extraction of RNA together with DNA used roughly 20-33 mg of unsorted bulk tissue. Donors underwent surgery for histopathologically diagnosed primary liver carcinoma. The data are from a study of tumor-infiltrating lymphocytes in primary liver carcinoma. Study-wide results and limits: Tumors had a significantly higher top-250-clone fraction than blood (p = 0.039).

The investigators made TCR beta cDNA from approximately 0.5 ug total RNA, using a constant-region primer. Each TCR beta library was derived from three nested multiplex PCR rounds that employed slightly modified ARM-PCR. PCR rounds one and two used TRBV1-TRBV30 forward primers with a C-beta reverse primer for about 11 cycles each. TCRdb analysed the multiplex PCR reads with MiXCR anew, one entry per CDR3 protein. The sample shows approximately 88,000 distinct CDR3 sequences, less than 75% of them seen only once. This clonotype originated in a man aged 40-50 years with primary liver carcinoma and hepatitis B virus infection. The rearrangement joins TRBV6-5 to TRBJ1-1; maybe TRBD1 (5 bases). Input material: tumor-adjacent normal liver tissue. The CDR3: CASSYGGTNTEASF. The DNA for the CDR3 is TGTGCCAGCAGCTACGGGGGTACAAACACTGAAGCTTCCTTT.